The subject of this entry is one T cell receptor (beta chain). The antigen it recognizes is unknown. No per-base quality is available; no much larger clone lies one base away. CDR1 and CDR2, per the germline V gene, are SGHVS and FNYEAQ. The CDR3 starts with the cysteine, ends with the phenylalanine, and has 14 residues. Only the CDR3 part of the read is kept: 42 bases, read in frame from the first base. V is trimmed back by 5 bases and J by 5 bases, and the junction contains 6 bases that no gene match accounts for. The data are from a study of cytomegalovirus exposure and HLA in healthy donors (dated by TCRdb to 2015 to 2018). Regarding the study in general: In an earlier analysis of 450 to 750 of the donors, around 290 Gb of sequence data and 117 million unique TCR beta sequences from some 170 million T cells were reported. Around 300 gigabases of sequencing data and approximately 85 million unique TCR sequences were included in an early release covering around 650 HLA-typed donors. Among the roughly 380 genotyped donors, around 79% belonged to the genetic ancestry cluster associated with self-reported Caucasian donors. The study aimed to test whether cataloging public T cell receptors could reveal signatures of past pathogen exposure. Using immunosequencing, the study profiled T cell repertoires from 500 to 800 subjects and related those repertoires to cytomegalovirus serostatus. Besides the first cohort of around 670 subjects, a separate validation cohort made up of over 100 different subjects was used. High-throughput TCR immunosequencing, statistical association of individual TCRs with disease status, and machine learning were combined to predict cytomegalovirus infection status. To study patterns of TCR occurrence, a later analysis re-analyzed previously published TCR beta repertoires from 650 to 750 donors and added high-resolution HLA genotyping. Rather than using new phenotypic data, the later analysis identified candidate immune exposures from TCR beta sequences and from how often those sequences occurred across donors. In an earlier analysis of several hundred of the donors, high-throughput TCR beta sequencing was used to judge whether each TCR beta V gene segment behaved as functional or pseudogenic. Donor age, sex, ethnicity and CMV serostatus were compiled alongside the repertoire data. In a later genetic analysis, genome-wide SNP genotypes for about three fifths of the roughly 670 donors were used, and that subset was treated as a discovery cohort. All discovery cohort repertoires had been generated on a single sequencing platform. Class I and class II HLA loci were covered by the typing at four-digit resolution. The number of typed donors differed by locus: about 620-640 for A, B, C, DRB1 and DQB1; 500 to 550 for DQA1; around 610 for DPA1; and roughly 450 for DPB1. Because of strong linkage in the cohort, five DR-DQ haplotypes were treated as single units for association and clustering. Among roughly 400 genotyped donors of the cohort, an average of about 240,000 unique TCR beta nucleotide sequences were sequenced per donor, roughly a sixth of them non-productive.

Study-wide findings and limitations: The sequencing pipeline was judged likely to have produced a cluster of highly shared sequence variants as a technical artifact. The authors suggested that the approach could potentially be extended to other disease states and immunological phenotypes. In this cohort, only TCR beta chains were sequenced, and detectable features were limited by the absence of alpha or paired-chain data. Specific HLA alleles were associated with 15,000 to 20,000 TCR beta sequences at a false discovery rate of 0.05 in a later analysis. The presence/absence analyses assumed that sequencing depth was roughly uniform across donors, and that assumption may not be true. The 87-base-pair reads could not distinguish some IMGT-functional V segments, including TRBV6-2 and TRBV6-3, so those segments were excluded. When HLA alleles, especially DR and DQ, strongly co-occurred, TCR associations were difficult to assign to individual alleles. In an earlier analysis of fewer than 750 of the donors, most TCR beta V segments were observed in productive rearrangements about 87% or about 30% of the time, broadly matching IMGT annotations. In vitro tests confirmed that three of the cytomegalovirus-associated TCR beta chains recognize cytomegalovirus antigens. Because HLA typing was unavailable for some donors at each locus, only the typed subset was used in association tests. Correlated functional status among segregating V segments might be attributable to linkage disequilibrium, but an unknown experimental factor could not be ruled out. Most TCR sequences were observed very rarely across donors, whereas some public TCRs were present in many individuals. In a later analysis, several top co-occurrence clusters were reported to appear linked to parvovirus B19, influenza, CMV and Epstein-Barr virus. The study gave a list of around 170 TCR beta chains associated with cytomegalovirus. In a later analysis, TCR association rates were found to vary across HLA loci, with the most associated TCRs seen for DRB1 alleles and the fewest for HLA-C alleles. Most CMV-associated TCR beta chains appeared to be HLA-restricted in a later analysis, and the HLA associations seemed to be driven largely by CMV exposure. In both the original and validation cohorts, the classifier was reported to diagnose cytomegalovirus status with high specificity and sensitivity. In a later genetic analysis, a missense DCLRE1C variant was associated with V-gene and J-gene trimming of TCR beta chains, and the association was replicated in an independent cohort. Approximately 16 rarely observed V segments, including chromosome 9 orphons, were excluded from the earlier analysis of just under 600 of the donors because counts were too low. In a later analysis, HLA-associated TCR beta chains showed more clonal expansion and lower generation probabilities than non-associated chains that were equally common. For the cohort, immune exposure information was limited to CMV serostatus. Compared with the approximately 700-donor mean, donors in an Asian-associated ancestry cluster had fewer N-insertions in productive TCRs, according to a later genetic analysis. A further reported finding was that TCR beta sequences accurately predicted the HLA-A and HLA-B alleles for most subjects in the first cohort.

The cohort was made up of roughly 670 healthy bone marrow donors. At the time of sampling, every cohort member was nominally healthy, though immune exposures that went unrecorded were likely present. The donor tested CMV seronegative, placing the donor among the 350 or so seronegative members of the cohort. Each donor provided a peripheral blood sample, and peripheral blood mononuclear cells were used for TCR beta sequencing. Genomic DNA extraction from the blood cell samples was performed with the Qiagen DNeasy Blood Extraction Kit. Library method: the immunoSEQ multiplex PCR assay. The multiplex PCR relied on a mix of 60 forward primers for TCR Vbeta segments and 13 reverse primers for TCR Jbeta segments. Amplification of the CDR3 region of rearranged TCR beta genes was performed with a multiplex PCR assay on genomic DNA. The Illumina HiSeq System was used to sequence the amplified TCR beta libraries as 87-base-pair reads. Per the authors' processing: Across the 670 or so repertoires, a later analysis counted roughly 77 million unique TCR beta chains, around 10 million of which were shared by at least two donors. To remove PCR and sequencing errors, raw reads were error-corrected and collapsed into unique sequences using a nearest-neighbor algorithm that merged closely related sequences. V, D and J gene segments were assigned by aligning CDR3 sequences to IMGT reference sequences. Each retained sequence needed at least a six-nucleotide match to both a V gene segment and a J gene segment. A rearrangement was called productive if the CDR3 had no stop codons and remained in frame with V and J, and every other rearrangement was called non-productive. CDR3 was defined according to IMGT convention as the region running from the second conserved V-encoded cysteine to the conserved J-encoded phenylalanine. The earlier analysis of about 590 of the donors excluded sequences that lacked an unambiguous match to a single V gene segment. In an earlier analysis of 450 to 700 of the donors, V segments were called functional above 56.7% productive rearrangements and were called segregating when the between-donor standard deviation exceeded 5%. A statistical classification framework was built to diagnose cytomegalovirus status from the catalog of TCR beta chain sequences. A later analysis assigned V and J genes by comparing TCR nucleotide sequences with IMGT/GENE-DB human TR gene sequences. A later analysis assigned CDR3 sequences and most-parsimonious VDJ recombination scenarios with the TCRdist pipeline. In a later analysis, every TCR beta chain was defined by the combination of its CDR3 amino acid sequence and its V-gene family, and reads without a unique V-gene family were dropped. As a way to deal with suspected cross-contamination and a sequencing artifact, a later analysis dropped 450 to 600 nucleotide sequences that were highly shared and had low generation probability. A later analysis calculated a clonal expansion index for each public chain from normalized within-repertoire ranks of inferred template counts. In a later analysis, generation probabilities were computed with a VDJ recombination model fitted to out-of-frame rearrangements, and the resulting probabilities were checked against IGoR. In a later analysis, hypergeometric tests were used to score TCR-TCR, TCR-HLA and TCR-CMV co-occurrence, with a repertoire-size bias correction applied to TCR pairs. In a later analysis, false discovery rates were estimated by permuting HLA or CMV assignments 20 times. A later analysis grouped co-occurring TCRs with DBSCAN, adding TCRdist sequence similarity when clustering within HLA-allele-positive subsets. For co-occurrence clustering, repertoires with fewer than 30,000 or more than 120,000 public chains were excluded, along with about five repertoires with anomalous nucleotide sharing. Entries here come from immuneACCESS through TCRdb and include only in-frame sequences with V and J called. Some clones fail to appear in such tables; in the studies checked, an unresolved V gene covers under half of the shortfall, and the cause of the remainder is unknown. The V and J calls and clone size come from that table; D and trimming were worked out from the DNA. Present in this sample are approximately 300,000 clones, 80% of which were seen just once. The top ten clones comprise approximately 0.3% of the sample.

This clonotype originated in a girl aged 2-10 years in good health and CMV-seronegative. The sample taken for sequencing was PBMCs. Recombination connected TRBV7-6 to TRBJ2-3, with 8 bases aligning to TRBD2. The CDR3 amino acid sequence is: CASSTGTSEDTQYF. The nucleotide sequence is given as TGTGCCAGCAGCACCGGGACTAGTGAAGATACGCAGTATTTT.